These 32 T cell receptor beta chains originate from one sample sequenced in a study of response to subunit inactivated influenza vaccine. TCRdb reanalysed the RT-PCR reads using MiXCR and keeps one entry per CDR3 protein. The sample gives about 570,000 distinct CDR3 sequences, 11% of which show up once; approximately 11% is in the top ten. The data also belong to a second study, concerning T cells expressing NK-cell markers. From that report: A 5'RACE template switching approach incorporating UMIs was used to make TCR beta cDNA.

This specimen was PBMCs from blood, taken on the day of vaccination. Receptors originate from a man aged 45 to 65 who received an inactivated influenza vaccine.

This clonotype was detected a few times. The chain combines TRBV9 with TRBJ2-1, with 7 bases matching TRBD2. Germline V gives CDR1 SGDLS, CDR2 YYNGEE. V trimming: 0 bases; J trimming: 3 bases; junction bases outside the gene matches: 3. This CDR3 has 15 amino acids. The CDR3 coding sequence is TGTGCCAGCAGCGTAGGTCTAGCGGTCTACAATGAGCAGTTCTTC. Amino acids: CASSVGLAVYNEQFF.

The V call is TRBV20-1, the J call TRBJ1-3; weak D call: TRBD1 (6 bases). V was trimmed by 4 bases and J by 8 bases, leaving 15 bases between them. Germline lookup yields CDR1 DFQATT and CDR2 SNEGSKA (reference sequence). CDR3 length: 13 residues. CDR3 loop: CSAKSGDGDTIYF. The CDR3 DNA follows: TGCAGTGCTAAGTCAGGGGATGGGGACACCATATATTTT.

The chain has TRBV20-1 and TRBJ2-1, with 8 bases identical to TRBD2. The trim removed 6 bases at V and 0 bases at J, leaving 10 bases unmatched. The CDR3 has 16 residues. From germline, CDR1 is DFQATT and CDR2 SNEGSKA (reference sequence). The CDR3 nucleotides are TGCAGTGCGCGTTCGGGGGGGAGGAGCTCCTACAATGAGCAGTTCTTC. This sequence encodes CSARSGGRSSYNEQFF.

This clonotype turned up a few times. The chain combines TRBV7-8 with TRBJ2-5; 12 bases are shared with TRBD2. The V gene end was trimmed by 1 base and the J gene end by 7 bases; junction bases not matched to a gene: 7. The CDR3 covers 16 residues. Germline V gene data show CDR1 as SGHVS and CDR2 as FQNEAQ. DNA of the CDR3: TGTGCCAGCAGCTTAGGGGCTAGCGGGGGGGTTACGACCCAGTACTTC. Translation: CASSLGASGGVTTQYF.

This clonotype was seen a few times. The CDR3 region is CASGYGDTQYF. CDR3 DNA sequence: TGTGCTAGTGGTTATGGTGATACGCAGTATTTT. This chain joins TRBV12-5 and TRBJ2-3; D gene unclear. This CDR3 contains 11 residues. Germline values: CDR1 LGHNT, CDR2 FRNRAP. V was cut by 4 bases and J by 6 bases, with 5 bases left in between.

There are a few counts of this clonotype. CDR3 coding DNA: TGTGCCAGCACCATACTAGCTCAAGGGGAGCAGTACTTC. Translation gives CASTILAQGEQYF. V is TRBV28 and J is TRBJ2-7, with D possibly TRBD2 on 6 matching bases. In germline, CDR1 is MDHEN, CDR2 SYDVKM. The CDR3 sequence is 13 residues long. V was clipped by 7 bases and J by 7 bases, with 17 bases between them.

This chain joins TRBV28 and TRBJ2-7; TRBD1 matches 8 bases. The CDR3 consists of 14 residues. V dropped 8 bases and J dropped 4; count of bases not matched to a gene: 10. Germline CDR1 MDHEN, CDR2 SYDVKM. The CDR3 sequence: CASQPTGVGYEQYF. The CDR3, as DNA: TGTGCCAGCCAACCGACAGGGGTTGGTTACGAGCAGTACTTC.

The table lists this clonotype with many counts. The rearrangement uses TRBV9 and TRBJ1-4, with D possibly TRBD1 on 5 matching bases. Germline V gene data show CDR1 as SGDLS and CDR2 as YYNGEE. This CDR3 comprises 16 residues. Trimming stripped 4 bases from V and 7 bases from J, with 20 bases between. CDR3 sequence (DNA): TGTGCCAGCAGCCCCGGACCAGGACAACGACTTGAAAAACTGTTTTTT. It specifies CASSPGPGQRLEKLFF.

This clonotype has only a few counts. The chain uses TRBV7-2 and TRBJ2-7; D ambiguous. The CDR3 length is 14 residues. Germline V lookup: CDR1 SGHTA, CDR2 FQGNSA. The V end lost 3 bases, the J end lost 0 bases, and 9 bases lay between the germline ends. The CDR3 protein is CASSFIGLSYEQYF. The CDR3 coding sequence is TGTGCCAGCAGCTTTATTGGCCTCTCCTACGAGCAGTACTTC.

This clonotype has at least ten counts. This chain connects TRBV28 to TRBJ2-1; 9 bases are shared with TRBD2. In germline, CDR1 is MDHEN, CDR2 SYDVKM. The CDR3 has 16 residues. Trimming cost V 7 bases and J 0 bases; bases outside gene matches: 7. The CDR3 is CASTLSGGHSYNEQFF. Here the CDR3 DNA reads TGTGCCAGCACCCTTAGCGGGGGACACTCCTACAATGAGCAGTTCTTC.

This clonotype was seen a handful of times. This chain uses TRBV7-2 with TRBJ2-7; no firm D call. V was shortened by 0 bases and J by 2 bases, with 8 bases between the two germline ends. This CDR3 spans 14 amino acids. Germline values: CDR1 SGHTA, CDR2 FQGNSA. The CDR3: CASSLAQATYEQYF. CDR3 DNA sequence: TGTGCCAGCAGCTTAGCGCAAGCAACCTACGAGCAGTACTTC. Looking up the rest from reference TRBV7-2 and TRBJ2-7 gives the full variable domain: GAGVSQSPSNKVTEKGKDVELRCDPISGHTALYWYRQSLGQGLEFLIYFQGNSAPDKSGLPSDRFSAERTGGSVSTLTIQRTQQEDSAVYLCASSLAQATYEQYFGPGTRLTVT.

The V and J genes are TRBV9 and TRBJ1-2; D unresolved. The CDR3 runs 14 residues. Trimming took off 0 bases at V and 2 bases at J, with 8 bases between the two ends. CDR1 and CDR2 (germline): SGDLS, YYNGEE. The CDR3 protein is CASSVEQLNYGYTF. For the CDR3, the DNA is TGTGCCAGCAGCGTAGAGCAGCTCAACTATGGCTACACCTTC. Full variable domain (remainder filled in from reference TRBV9 and TRBJ1-2): DSGVTQTPKHLITATGQRVTLRCSPRSGDLSVYWYQQSLDQGLQFLIQYYNGEERAKGNILERFSAQQFPDLHSELNLSSLELGDSALYFCASSVEQLNYGYTFGSGTRLTVV.

The chain recombines TRBV12-3 or TRBV12-4 with TRBJ2-2; D is possibly TRBD1 or TRBD2 (5 bases each). The CDR3 covers 12 residues. V was shortened by 6 bases and J by 5 bases, with 7 bases between the two germline ends. The CDR3 nucleotides read TGTGCCAGCAGGGGGACGACCGGGGAGCTGTTTTTT. Amino acids: CASRGTTGELFF.

The chain couples TRBV11-3 to TRBJ2-1; D is possibly TRBD2 (5 bases). Trimming shortened V by 4 bases and J by 6 bases, and 10 bases separated the two germline ends. The CDR3 contains 13 residues. CDR1 is SGHNT and CDR2 is YENEEA in the germline V gene. CDR3 residues: CASSSGIPNEQFF. DNA for the CDR3: TGTGCCAGCAGCTCCGGGATCCCCAATGAGCAGTTCTTC.

The chain is built from TRBV7-9 and TRBJ2-5; tentatively, D is TRBD1 or TRBD2 (6 bases each). Trimming pared 4 bases from V and 1 base from J, leaving 13 bases between. The CDR3 extends over 15 amino acids. The germline V gene has CDR1 SEHNR and CDR2 FQNEAQ (reference sequence). CDR3 sequence: CASSSPRGLQETQYF. DNA for the CDR3: TGTGCCAGCAGCTCCCCCCGGGGGCTCCAAGAGACCCAGTACTTC.

This clonotype appeared a few times. The chain links TRBV11-2 to TRBJ1-1, with D uncertain. V lost 3 bases to trimming and J lost 0 bases, with 8 bases between them. This CDR3 has 14 amino acids. CDR1 and CDR2 from the germline V gene are SGHAT and FQNNGV. This chain's CDR3 is CASSFQAVNTEAFF. The CDR3 DNA reads as TGTGCCAGCAGCTTCCAGGCGGTGAACACTGAAGCTTTCTTT.

The rearrangement joins TRBV7-9 to TRBJ1-1; D perhaps matches TRBD1 (6 bases). Trimming took 5 bases from V and 1 from J, leaving 17 bases between them. Germline loops: CDR1 SEHNR, CDR2 FQNEAQ (reference sequence). The CDR3 spans 16 residues. The CDR3 reads CASSTGRASSNTEAFF. DNA of the CDR3: TGTGCCAGCAGCACAGGGAGGGCTTCCTCGAACACTGAAGCTTTCTTT.

The chain uses TRBV30 and TRBJ1-1; TRBD1 matches at 7 bases. In germline, CDR1 is GTSNPN, CDR2 SVGIG (reference sequence). This CDR3 contains 18 residues. V gave up 2 bases and J gave up 0 bases; unmatched junction bases: 15. The DNA of the CDR3 is TGTGCCTGGAGTCCCCGGACAGGATTCACCGCATTGAACACTGAAGCTTTCTTT. Its protein product is CAWSPRTGFTALNTEAFF.

Only a few counts were recorded for this clonotype. V and J are TRBV7-9 and TRBJ2-5; D unresolved. Germline loops: CDR1 SEHNR, CDR2 FQNEAQ (reference sequence). The CDR3 is 15 residues long. Trimming stripped 5 bases from V and 2 bases from J, with 15 bases between. The CDR3 here is CASSVFGLGQETQYF. Here the CDR3 DNA reads TGTGCCAGCAGCGTGTTTGGGTTGGGACAAGAGACCCAGTACTTC.

The chain links TRBV12-3 or TRBV12-4 to TRBJ2-1; D may be TRBD2 (5 bases). The CDR3 has 11 amino acids. Trimming took off 8 bases at V and 7 bases at J, with 9 bases between the two ends. Here the CDR3 DNA reads TGTGCCAGCGGAAGCGGAAATGAGCAGTTCTTC. Amino acids: CASGSGNEQFF.

This clonotype was seen more than once but under ten times. The genes are TRBV28 and TRBJ2-5; D possibly corresponds to TRBD1 (5 bases). Deletions cut 6 bases from V and 4 bases from J, with 9 bases between. This CDR3 comprises 12 residues. Germline V gives CDR1 MDHEN, CDR2 SYDVKM. The CDR3 sequence: CASRAGIETQYF. Here the CDR3 DNA reads TGTGCCAGCAGGGCAGGGATAGAGACCCAGTACTTC.

A few counts support this clonotype. The chain is built from TRBV9 and TRBJ2-5, with a possible D match to TRBD2 (5 bases). Trimming removed 0 bases at V and 4 bases at J, with 10 bases between. CDR1 and CDR2 from the germline V gene are SGDLS and YYNGEE. The CDR3 contains 14 residues. CDR3 bases: TGTGCCAGCAGCGTAGGACTACAAAGAGAGACCCAGTACTTC. It translates to CASSVGLQRETQYF.

This clonotype has only a few counts. This sequence joins TRBV2 and TRBJ1-4; D gene ambiguous. Trimming pared 7 bases from V and 4 bases from J, leaving 19 bases between. This CDR3 is 16 amino acids long. CDR1 and CDR2 from the germline V gene are SNHLY and FYNNEI. CDR3 loop: CASKRAETKVNEKLFF. CDR3 bases: TGTGCCAGCAAGAGGGCAGAAACTAAAGTTAATGAAAAACTGTTTTTT.

This clonotype was found a few times. The chain recombines TRBV6-5 with TRBJ1-2; 7 bases match TRBD1. This CDR3 contains 15 residues. Germline lookup yields CDR1 MNHEY and CDR2 SVGAGI. Germline trimming cut 4 bases from V and 5 bases from J; bases unmatched to any gene: 10. The CDR3 nucleotides are TGTGCCAGCAGTTTCGGGCAGGGGGGACGTTATGGCTACACCTTC. Encoded protein: CASSFGQGGRYGYTF.

This chain joins TRBV5-1 and TRBJ2-3, with 11 bases matching TRBD2. The CDR3 totals 15 residues. With 4 bases clipped from V and 4 bases from J, the junction kept 5 bases outside the gene matches. Germline assignment: CDR1 SGHRS and CDR2 YFSETQ. CDR3 nucleotides: TGCGCCAGCAGCATGACTAGCGGGGTTTCAGATACGCAGTATTTT. This translates into CASSMTSGVSDTQYF.

This clonotype has a count of ten or more. The V and J genes are TRBV6-6 and TRBJ2-3; TRBD1 is a possible D gene (6 bases). V lost 7 bases and J 3 bases, leaving 8 bases between the germline ends. The CDR3 length is 12 residues. Germline V gene lookup returns CDR1 MNHNY and CDR2 SVGAGI (reference sequence). CDR3 loop: CASTQGTDTQYF. CDR3 bases: TGTGCCAGCACCCAGGGGACAGATACGCAGTATTTT.

The J gene is TRBJ1-6, the V gene TRBV6-5, with D tentatively TRBD1 (5 bases). The CDR3 consists of 15 residues. CDR1 and CDR2 (germline): MNHEY, SVGAGI. V gave up 0 bases and J gave up 8 bases, with 11 bases separating them. DNA for the CDR3: TGTGCCAGCAGTTACTCGGGACTGGTGGATTCACCCCTCCACTTT. This encodes CASSYSGLVDSPLHF.

In its sample, this clonotype was seen many times. The J gene is TRBJ2-1, the V gene TRBV10-3; 7 bases line up with TRBD2. The germline CDR1 and CDR2 sequences are ENHRY and SYGVKD. V shed 0 bases and J 4 bases; nucleotides not matched to a gene: 6. CDR3 length: 16 residues. CDR3 in amino acids: CAISESASGGYNEQFF. The CDR3 DNA follows: TGTGCCATCAGTGAGTCGGCTAGCGGAGGATACAATGAGCAGTTCTTC.

In this sample, this clonotype turned up many times. The V and J genes are TRBV12-3 or TRBV12-4 and TRBJ1-6; TRBD1 might be the D (6 bases). This CDR3 region has 13 residues. V was clipped by 6 bases and J by 9 bases, with 12 bases between them. CDR3 region: CASRAYRVSPLHF. CDR3 in DNA: TGTGCCAGCAGAGCTTACAGGGTTTCACCCCTCCACTTT.

This clonotype has only a few counts. V usage is TRBV29-1 and J usage is TRBJ2-5; D remains unclear. V lost 3 bases and J 5 bases, leaving 7 bases between the germline ends. The CDR3 runs to 11 residues. Germline CDR1 reads SQVTM; CDR2 reads ANQGSEA. CDR3 nucleotide sequence: TGCAGCGTTGAGAACGGGGAGACCCAGTACTTC. It is translated as CSVENGETQYF.

This clonotype was seen at least ten times. The J gene is TRBJ1-1, the V gene TRBV19; D is undetermined. This CDR3 comprises 12 residues. Between the trimmed V and J ends, which lost 6 bases and 3 bases, there was a span of 8 bases. Looked up from germline, CDR1 is LNHDA and CDR2 is SQIVND (reference sequence). The CDR3 sequence: CASRIGDTEAFF. In nucleotides, the CDR3 is TGTGCCAGTAGAATTGGTGACACTGAAGCTTTCTTT.

V usage is TRBV20-1 and J usage is TRBJ1-5, with a tentative D call TRBD1 (6 bases). V was cut by 8 bases and J by 7 bases, with 15 bases left in between. The length of the CDR3 is 12 residues. From germline, CDR1 is DFQATT and CDR2 SNEGSKA (reference sequence). In DNA, the CDR3 is TGCAGTTCCCGTAGAGGGGGACAGCCCCAGCATTTT. It codes for CSSRRGGQPQHF.